These 29 T cell receptor beta chains originate from one sample sequenced in a study of blood T cells in healthy people across ages (dated by TCRdb to 2013 to 2016). The receptor library was made with 5' RACE. Instrument on record: Illumina HiSeq 2500. A second PCR of roughly 6 to 11 cycles was performed with a sample-barcoded 5' primer and a J-beta primer mix. TCRdb cleaned the public reads at Q25 with fastp, built clones with MiXCR and kept in-frame beta chains. Duplicate CDR3 protein sequences are folded into a single record with the most common DNA and genes. The sample contains 750,000 to 950,000 distinct CDR3 sequences, almost 30% of them found a single time. Of the sample, roughly 10% falls within the top ten clones. These same data were also listed under a study on T cells of mothers and their children.

The sequencing input was blood. Receptors were obtained from a woman between 40 and 50 years old in good health.

The rearrangement joins TRBV12-3 or TRBV12-4 to TRBJ2-7, with 10 bases that match TRBD2. Trimming at V came to 6 bases and at J to 3 bases, leaving 8 bases not matched to a gene. This CDR3 contains 15 residues. CDR3 amino acids: CASSLSSGGHYEQYF. CDR3 DNA sequence: TGTGCCAGCAGCCTTTCTAGCGGGGGTCACTACGAGCAGTACTTC.

The rearrangement joins TRBV27 to TRBJ1-1; D unresolved. The CDR3 has 15 residues. Per germline, CDR1 MNHEY and CDR2 SMNVEV (reference sequence). V lost 3 bases to trimming and J lost 7 bases, with 18 bases between them. For the CDR3, the DNA is TGTGCCAGCAGTTTGTCCCCTTCCGGGCCCTTTGAAGCTTTCTTT. Protein product: CASSLSPSGPFEAFF.

To note about this clonotype: Since a much larger clone is just one base distant, this may be a read error. The chain couples TRBV5-1 to TRBJ2-5; D is undetermined. Germline V gene lookup returns CDR1 SGHRS and CDR2 YFSETQ. This CDR3 has 15 residues. The V end lost 4 bases, the J end lost 11 bases, and 24 bases lay between the germline ends. The CDR3, as DNA: TGCGCCAGCAGCGTGGGTAATTCGGGCTACAATGAGCAGTACTTC. Its translation is CASSVGNSGYNEQYF.

This chain joins TRBV7-9 and TRBJ1-2, with D possibly matching TRBD1 (6 bases). This CDR3 comprises 13 residues. Germline V gene lookup returns CDR1 SEHNR and CDR2 FQNEAQ (reference sequence). Trimming shortened V by 2 bases and J by 6 bases, and 10 bases separated the two germline ends. CDR3 protein: CASSLQEGDGYTF. Written as DNA, the CDR3 is TGTGCCAGCAGCTTACAAGAGGGGGATGGCTACACCTTC.

The chain couples TRBV27 to TRBJ2-6; D is ambiguous. V lost 6 bases and J lost 0, with 6 bases in between. CDR1 and CDR2 from the germline V gene are MNHEY and SMNVEV (reference sequence). This CDR3 comprises 14 residues. CDR3 loop: CASRADSGANVLTF. CDR3 in DNA: TGTGCCAGCAGGGCAGACTCTGGGGCCAACGTCCTGACTTTC.

The chain is built from TRBV5-1 and TRBJ2-1; possible D gene TRBD2, 5 bases. Germline V gene data show CDR1 as SGHRS and CDR2 as YFSETQ. CDR3 length: 17 amino acids. The V end lost 4 bases, the J end lost 0 bases, and 17 bases lay between the germline ends. In nucleotides, the CDR3 is TGCGCCAGCAGCGCGGCAAGAATAGGGAGCTCCTACAATGAGCAGTTCTTC. Translating it yields CASSAARIGSSYNEQFF.

This chain links TRBV9 with TRBJ1-1; possibly TRBD1 for D (6 bases). CDR1 and CDR2 from the germline V gene are SGDLS and YYNGEE. With 3 bases removed from V and 6 bases from J, the gap between germline ends came to 15 bases. The CDR3 sequence is 14 residues long. The CDR3 loop reads CASSANRESAEAFF. In DNA, the CDR3 is TGTGCCAGCAGCGCTAACAGGGAATCGGCTGAAGCTTTCTTT.

The table lists this clonotype with many counts. The chain is built from TRBV5-6 and TRBJ2-1; 7 bases are a match to TRBD1. V dropped 4 bases and J dropped 11; count of bases not matched to a gene: 6. CDR3 size: 12 residues. CDR1 is SGHDT and CDR2 is YYEEEE in the germline V gene. The CDR3 coding sequence is TGTGCCAGCAGCCCGGGACAGTTGAAGCAGTTCTTC. Protein product: CASSPGQLKQFF.

This clonotype was found many times. This chain links TRBV10-3 with TRBJ2-5; 13 bases line up with TRBD2. The CDR3 contains 15 residues. Per the germline V gene, CDR1 is ENHRY and CDR2 is SYGVKD. J lost 2 bases, V lost 6 bases, and 3 bases had no gene match. The CDR3 spells CAIRPGLAGQETQYF. The DNA for the CDR3 is TGTGCCATCAGGCCGGGACTAGCGGGGCAAGAGACCCAGTACTTC.

This clonotype was counted a few times. This chain joins TRBV7-8 and TRBJ1-1, with D maybe TRBD1 (6 bases). The CDR3 runs 15 residues. The germline V gene has CDR1 SGHVS and CDR2 FQNEAQ. Trimming pared 5 bases from V and 3 bases from J, leaving 16 bases between. The DNA for the CDR3 is TGTGCCAGCAGCCACCACAGGGAGAGGGACACTGAAGCTTTCTTT. This gives the protein CASSHHRERDTEAFF.

CDR3 sequence: CASSLLRDRDTQYF. The CDR3 DNA reads as TGTGCCAGCAGCTTACTACGGGACCGGGATACGCAGTATTTT. The J gene is TRBJ2-3, the V gene TRBV13; D possibly uses TRBD1 or TRBD2 (5 bases each). The CDR3 contains 14 residues. CDR1 and CDR2 from the germline V gene are PRHDT and FYEKMQ (reference sequence). Trimming stripped 2 bases from V and 6 bases from J, with 12 bases between.

Comment on this clonotype: A much larger clone is a single base away; this may be a read error. V is TRBV6-1 and J is TRBJ2-5, with TRBD2 as a possible D gene (6 bases). V lost 3 bases and J lost 11, with 19 bases in between. The CDR3 has 14 amino acids. In germline, CDR1 is MNHNS, CDR2 SASEGT. For the CDR3, the DNA is TGTGCCAGCAGTGAGGGTTTTCGGGGAGGCGGGCAGTACTTC. Translation gives CASSEGFRGGGQYF.

Points on this clonotype: Being one base from a much bigger clone, this may be a read error. V usage is TRBV7-2 and J usage is TRBJ1-2; the D gene is possibly TRBD1 (5 bases). The germline gives CDR1 SGHTA, CDR2 FQGNSA. The CDR3 totals 17 residues. V lost 1 base and J lost 7, with 22 bases in between. In DNA, the CDR3 is TGTGCCAGCAGCTTAGTTGGGGGTCGGCAGTCCCCCTCTGGCTACACCTTC. Its translation: CASSLVGGRQSPSGYTF.

This clonotype came up many times. V gene TRBV20-1 combines with J gene TRBJ1-2, with D possibly matching TRBD1 (5 bases). With 6 bases removed from V and 1 base from J, the gap between germline ends came to 12 bases. The length of the CDR3 is 13 residues. Germline V lookup: CDR1 DFQATT, CDR2 SNEGSKA (reference sequence). The CDR3 DNA reads as TGCAGTGCCTCGGGACGGGTTAACTATGGCTACACCTTC. The encoded protein is CSASGRVNYGYTF.

J is TRBJ2-5 and V is TRBV9, with D tentatively TRBD1 (6 bases). V lost 2 bases and J lost 9, with 20 bases in between. Germline CDR1 is SGDLS and CDR2 is YYNGEE. The CDR3 is 15 residues long. In DNA, the CDR3 is TGTGCCAGCAGCGTCGACCCCTTGACAGGACGGGCCCAGTACTTC. It specifies CASSVDPLTGRAQYF.

This chain joins TRBV4-3 and TRBJ2-3; D remains unclear. CDR1 and CDR2 (germline): LGHNA, YSLEER. V was clipped by 0 bases and J by 3 bases, with 7 bases between them. The CDR3 sequence is 14 residues long. The CDR3 loop is CASSQDTLTDTQYF. The CDR3 bases are TGCGCCAGCAGCCAAGATACTTTAACAGATACGCAGTATTTT.

This clonotype was counted between two and nine times. This sequence joins TRBV7-8 and TRBJ2-1, with 11 bases aligning to TRBD2. The CDR3 is 18 residues long. Germline assignment: CDR1 SGHVS and CDR2 FQNEAQ. The V gene end was trimmed by 1 base and the J gene end by 9 bases; junction bases not matched to a gene: 14. As DNA, the CDR3 is TGTGCCAGCAGCTTAGGTGGTACAGGGCTAGCGGGGGGCAGTGAGCAGTTCTTC. Translated: CASSLGGTGLAGGSEQFF.

This clonotype was counted many times. V usage is TRBV18 and J usage is TRBJ1-1, with D uncertain. The germline V gene encodes CDR1 KGHSH and CDR2 LQKENI. This CDR3 region has 13 residues. Trimming shortened V by 1 base and J by 7 bases, and 10 bases separated the two germline ends. CDR3 sequence: CASSPRGGGEAFF. The CDR3 region has the DNA TGTGCCAGCTCACCACGAGGCGGAGGTGAAGCTTTCTTT.

This clonotype turned up a few times. J is TRBJ1-2 and V is TRBV7-9; a weak D match, TRBD1 (5 bases). Trimming removed 3 bases from V and 8 bases from J, with 16 bases in between. CDR3 length: 14 residues. Germline CDR1 SEHNR, CDR2 FQNEAQ (reference sequence). The CDR3 spells CASSFDRQGGGYTF. As DNA, the CDR3 is TGTGCCAGCAGCTTCGACCGGCAGGGAGGCGGCTACACCTTC.

Concerning this clonotype itself: The junction and the germline gene differ at one end; a read error may be behind it. The chain has TRBV7-2 and TRBJ1-6; no definite D call. The CDR3 sequence is 12 residues long. Germline V gene data show CDR1 as SGHTA and CDR2 as FQGNSA. For the CDR3, the DNA is TGTGCCAGCAGCCCCATTAATTCACCCTTCCACTTT. Translated: CASSPINSPFHF. Filled out from reference TRBV7-2 and TRBJ1-6, the complete variable domain reads GAGVSQSPSNKVTEKGKDVELRCDPISGHTALYWYRQSLGQGLEFLIYFQGNSAPDKSGLPSDRFSAERTGGSVSTLTIQRTQQEDSAVYLCASSPINSPFHFGNGTRLTVT.

This clonotype has only a few counts. J is TRBJ2-1 and V is TRBV7-2, with D hard to call. This CDR3 is built from 14 residues. V dropped 5 bases and J dropped 6 bases, with 14 bases sitting between them. Germline values: CDR1 SGHTA, CDR2 FQGNSA. Here the CDR3 DNA reads TGTGCCAGCAGCCCCCCTAGGGTGTTCAATGAGCAGTTCTTC. This gives the protein CASSPPRVFNEQFF.

The chain joins TRBV30 to TRBJ2-2, with 9 bases matching TRBD1. Trimming removed 3 bases from V and 7 bases from J; junction bases left unmatched: 6. CDR1 is GTSNPN, CDR2 SVGIG, per germline (reference sequence). This CDR3 spans 14 amino acids. CDR3 protein: CAWRTGGSSGELFF. CDR3 bases: TGTGCCTGGAGAACAGGGGGCAGTAGCGGGGAGCTGTTTTTT.

The chain is built from TRBV29-1 and TRBJ2-1; perhaps TRBD2 as D (5 bases). The germline gives CDR1 SQVTM, CDR2 ANQGSEA. The CDR3 totals 10 residues. Between the trimmed V and J ends, which lost 2 bases and 10 bases, there was a span of 6 bases. CDR3 nucleotide sequence: TGCAGCGTTGAATTAGCGGAGCAGTTCTTC. Translating it yields CSVELAEQFF.

V usage is TRBV7-2 and J usage is TRBJ1-2; a weak D match, TRBD1 (6 bases). This CDR3 comprises 13 residues. The ends were cut back, 2 bases at V and 8 bases at J, with 12 bases in the middle. Looked up from germline, CDR1 is SGHTA and CDR2 is FQGNSA. The DNA for the CDR3 is TGTGCCAGCAGCTTACACCAGGGGAGAGGCTACACCTTC. Its translation: CASSLHQGRGYTF.

Notes on this clonotype: With a much larger clone just one base away, this may be a read error. The gene calls are TRBV4-3 and TRBJ2-1; D gene unclear. Per the germline V gene, CDR1 is LGHNA and CDR2 is YSLEER. The CDR3 totals 13 residues. The CDR3 coding sequence is TGCGCCGGCAGCCAAGGTGGGGTCAATGAGCAGTTCTTC. This encodes CAGSQGGVNEQFF.

This clonotype was observed many times. The J gene is TRBJ2-7, the V gene TRBV7-2, with 7 positions matching TRBD2. The germline V gene has CDR1 SGHTA and CDR2 FQGNSA. The V gene end was trimmed by 2 bases and the J gene end by 2 bases; junction bases not matched to a gene: 3. The CDR3 is 14 residues long. The CDR3 reads CASSLPAGPYEQYF. The DNA of the CDR3 is TGTGCCAGCAGCTTACCAGCGGGGCCCTACGAGCAGTACTTC.

Notes on this clonotype: A much larger clone lies a single base off, so this may be a read error. The chain carries TRBV20-1 and TRBJ2-5; TRBD2 agrees at 10 bases. With 2 bases clipped from V and 11 bases from J, the junction kept 14 bases outside the gene matches. This CDR3 region has 15 residues. Looked up from germline, CDR1 is DFQATT and CDR2 is SNEGSKA (reference sequence). DNA for the CDR3: TGCAGTGCTAGACTGACTAGCGGGCGCGCGAATGAGCAGTACTTC. The encoded protein is CSARLTSGRANEQYF.

The V and J genes are TRBV3-1 and TRBJ1-2, with D unclear. V was pared by 1 base and J by 4 bases, with 16 bases between. CDR3 size: 16 residues. Per the germline V gene, CDR1 is LGHDT and CDR2 is YNNKEL (reference sequence). CDR3 residues: CASSQGGPGISYGYTF. The DNA of the CDR3 is TGTGCCAGCAGCCAAGGAGGACCCGGGATCAGCTATGGCTACACCTTC.

In this sample, this clonotype turned up many times. The chain has TRBV11-2 and TRBJ2-1, with D unclear. V was shortened by 1 base and J by 2 bases, with 18 bases between the two germline ends. In germline, CDR1 is SGHAT, CDR2 FQNNGV. This CDR3 region has 18 residues. As DNA, the CDR3 is TGTGCCAGCAGCTTAGCTGCCTACCGCATTAAGACCTACAATGAGCAGTTCTTC. Residues: CASSLAAYRIKTYNEQFF.